The clone carrying this TCR beta chain showed up just a few times. Measured with immunoSEQ multiplex PCR; TCRdb has only the in-frame clones, and not every one. The table shows roughly 200,000 clones, with around four fifths occurring only once. This sample is part of a study of blood T cell repertoires in COVID-19. Turning to the study itself: From the United States, Italy and Spain came samples of acute and convalescent COVID-19.

The source material was PBMCs or T cells enriched from blood (not recorded which). The TCR was taken from a woman aged 45-60 years who had been exposed to COVID-19.

Here the CDR3 DNA reads TGTGCCAGCAGTTCGTCCTCCGGGAGGCAAGAAAAACTGTTTTTT. This sequence encodes CASSSSSGRQEKLFF. The genes are TRBV6-2 or TRBV6-3 and TRBJ1-4, with unresolved D. V shed 4 bases and J shed 8 bases, with 17 bases lying between them. The length of the CDR3 is 15 residues. Germline lookup yields CDR1 MNHEY and CDR2 SVGEGT.